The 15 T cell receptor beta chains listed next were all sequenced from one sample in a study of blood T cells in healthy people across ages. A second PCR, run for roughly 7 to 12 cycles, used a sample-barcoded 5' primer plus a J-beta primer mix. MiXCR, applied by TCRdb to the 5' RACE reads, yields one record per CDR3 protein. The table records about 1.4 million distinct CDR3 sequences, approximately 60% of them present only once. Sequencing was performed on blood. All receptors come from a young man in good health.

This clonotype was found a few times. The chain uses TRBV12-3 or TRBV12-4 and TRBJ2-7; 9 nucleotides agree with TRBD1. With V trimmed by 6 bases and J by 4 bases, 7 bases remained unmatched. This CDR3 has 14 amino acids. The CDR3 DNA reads TGTGCCAGCAGGCCGGGACAGGGAACTTACGAGCAGTACTTC. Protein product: CASRPGQGTYEQYF.

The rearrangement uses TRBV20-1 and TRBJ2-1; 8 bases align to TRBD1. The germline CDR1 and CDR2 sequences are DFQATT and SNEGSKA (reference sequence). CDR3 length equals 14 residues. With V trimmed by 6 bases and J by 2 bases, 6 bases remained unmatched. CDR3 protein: CSAPGQEPYNEQFF. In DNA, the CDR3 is TGCAGTGCCCCGGGACAGGAGCCCTACAATGAGCAGTTCTTC.

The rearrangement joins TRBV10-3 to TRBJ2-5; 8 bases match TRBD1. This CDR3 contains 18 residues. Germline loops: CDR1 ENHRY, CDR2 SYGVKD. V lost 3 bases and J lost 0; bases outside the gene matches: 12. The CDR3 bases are TGTGCCATCAGTGACCCCGGACAGGGCCTTTTGTACCAAGAGACCCAGTACTTC. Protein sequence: CAISDPGQGLLYQETQYF.

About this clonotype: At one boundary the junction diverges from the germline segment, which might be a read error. The CDR3 sequence: CASRPGDRNTVAFF. The CDR3 DNA follows: TGTGCCAGCAGGCCAGGAGACAGGAACACTGTAGCTTTCTTT. The chain combines TRBV27 with TRBJ1-1; weak D call: TRBD1 (6 bases). Per germline, CDR1 MNHEY and CDR2 SMNVEV (reference sequence). CDR3 size: 14 residues.

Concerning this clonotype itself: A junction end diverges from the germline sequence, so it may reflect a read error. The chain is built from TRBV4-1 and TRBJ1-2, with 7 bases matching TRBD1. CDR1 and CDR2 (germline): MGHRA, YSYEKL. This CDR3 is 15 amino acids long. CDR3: CAISHETGVGYGYTF. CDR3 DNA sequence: TGCGCCATCAGCCACGAAACAGGGGTGGGCTATGGCTACACCTTC.

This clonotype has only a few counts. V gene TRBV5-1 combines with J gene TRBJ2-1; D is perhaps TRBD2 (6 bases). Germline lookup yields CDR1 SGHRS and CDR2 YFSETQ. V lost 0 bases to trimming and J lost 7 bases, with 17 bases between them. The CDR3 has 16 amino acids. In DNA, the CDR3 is TGCGCCAGCAGCTTGGTGGGGCAGGGAGGCAATAATGAGCAGTTCTTC. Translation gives CASSLVGQGGNNEQFF.

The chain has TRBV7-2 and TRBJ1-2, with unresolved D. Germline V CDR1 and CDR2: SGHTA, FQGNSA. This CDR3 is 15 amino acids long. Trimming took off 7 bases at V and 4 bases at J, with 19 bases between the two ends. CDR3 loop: CASTLRARGGYGYTF. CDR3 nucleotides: TGTGCCAGCACCCTCAGAGCCCGCGGAGGCTATGGCTACACCTTC. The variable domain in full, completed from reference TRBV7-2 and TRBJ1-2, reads GAGVSQSPSNKVTEKGKDVELRCDPISGHTALYWYRQSLGQGLEFLIYFQGNSAPDKSGLPSDRFSAERTGGSVSTLTIQRTQQEDSAVYLCASTLRARGGYGYTFGSGTRLTVV.

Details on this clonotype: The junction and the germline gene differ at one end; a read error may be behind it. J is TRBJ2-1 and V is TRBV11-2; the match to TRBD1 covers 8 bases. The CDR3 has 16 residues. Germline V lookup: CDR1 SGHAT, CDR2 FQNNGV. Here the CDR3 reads CASSFPGQGLYNEQFF. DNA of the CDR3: TGTGCTAGCAGCTTTCCTGGACAGGGCCTCTACAATGAGCAGTTCTTC.

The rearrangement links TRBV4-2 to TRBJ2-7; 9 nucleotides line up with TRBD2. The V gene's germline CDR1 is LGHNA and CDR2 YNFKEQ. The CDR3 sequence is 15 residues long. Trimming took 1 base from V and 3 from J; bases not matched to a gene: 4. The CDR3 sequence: CASSQGGLAVYEQYF. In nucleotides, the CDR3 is TGTGCCAGCAGCCAAGGGGGACTAGCAGTCTACGAGCAGTACTTC.

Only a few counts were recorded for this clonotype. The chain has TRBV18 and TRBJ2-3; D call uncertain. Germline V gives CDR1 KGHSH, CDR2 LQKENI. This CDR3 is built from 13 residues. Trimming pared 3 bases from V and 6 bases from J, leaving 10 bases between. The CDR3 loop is CASSPLESDTQYF. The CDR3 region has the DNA TGTGCCAGCTCACCGCTAGAATCCGATACGCAGTATTTT. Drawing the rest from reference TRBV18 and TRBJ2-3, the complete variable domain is NAGVMQNPRHLVRRRGQEARLRCSPMKGHSHVYWYRQLPEEGLKFMVYLQKENIIDESGMPKERFSAEFPKEGPSILRIQQVVRGDSAAYFCASSPLESDTQYFGPGTRLTVL.

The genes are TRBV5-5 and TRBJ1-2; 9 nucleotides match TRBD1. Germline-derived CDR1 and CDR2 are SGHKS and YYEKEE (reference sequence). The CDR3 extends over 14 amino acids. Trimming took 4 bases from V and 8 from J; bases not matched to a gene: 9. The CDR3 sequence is CASSPWTGDKGYTF. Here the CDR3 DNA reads TGTGCCAGCAGCCCATGGACAGGGGATAAAGGCTACACCTTC.

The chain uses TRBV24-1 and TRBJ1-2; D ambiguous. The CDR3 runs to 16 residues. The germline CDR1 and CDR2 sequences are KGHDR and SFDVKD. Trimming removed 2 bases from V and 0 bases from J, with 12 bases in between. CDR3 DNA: TGTGCCACCAGTGATTCCAGACACCCAGCTAACTATGGCTACACCTTC. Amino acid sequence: CATSDSRHPANYGYTF.

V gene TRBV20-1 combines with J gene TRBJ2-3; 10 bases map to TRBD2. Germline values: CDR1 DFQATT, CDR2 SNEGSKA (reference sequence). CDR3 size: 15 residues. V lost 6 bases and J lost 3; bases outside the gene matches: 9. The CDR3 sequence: CSARRASGSTDTQYF. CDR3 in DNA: TGCAGTGCGAGAAGGGCTAGCGGGAGTACAGATACGCAGTATTTT.

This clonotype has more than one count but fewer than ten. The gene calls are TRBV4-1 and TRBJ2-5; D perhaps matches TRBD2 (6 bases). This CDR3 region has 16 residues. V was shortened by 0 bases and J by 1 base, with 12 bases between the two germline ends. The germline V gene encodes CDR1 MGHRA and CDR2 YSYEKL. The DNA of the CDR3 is TGCGCCAGCAGCCAAGAAGTGGCGGGGATCCAAGAGACCCAGTACTTC. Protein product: CASSQEVAGIQETQYF.

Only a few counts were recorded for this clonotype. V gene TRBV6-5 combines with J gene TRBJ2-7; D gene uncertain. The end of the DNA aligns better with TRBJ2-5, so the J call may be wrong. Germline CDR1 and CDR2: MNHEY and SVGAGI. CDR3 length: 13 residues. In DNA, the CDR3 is TGTGCCAGCAGTTACGGCAGGCGGGAGACCCAGTACTTC. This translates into CASSYGRRETQYF.